These T cell receptor beta chains were read from a single sample in a study of shared clonotypes between healthy human individuals. Some clones are missing from TCRdb's copy, which holds only in-frame ones; the method was immunoSEQ multiplex PCR. The sample yields about 2.1 million clones, about 92% seen once. Input material: naive CD8+ T cells from PBMCs. The receptors here all came from a man between 18 and 29 years old in good health. Some clones in this sample may be carry-over from other donors' samples. Both conserved end residues are part of each CDR3. The order of the fields is J gene, clone size, D gene, V gene, CDR3 DNA, CDR3 protein. The D gene is left open where the match is weak. A row's size may be missing; if present it is once, few, many or a size class.

j_call: TRBJ2-7; clone_size: .; d_call: .; v_call: TRBV6-5; cdr3_nt: TGTGCCAGCACGTATTCAGGGGAGCAGTACTTC; cdr3_aa: CASTYSGEQYF
j_call: TRBJ2-2; clone_size: .; d_call: TRBD1; v_call: TRBV6-4; cdr3_nt: TGTGCCAGCAGTGACCCATCTCCACGACAGGGGGACGGCGGGGAGCTGTTTTTT; cdr3_aa: CASSDPSPRQGDGGELFF
j_call: TRBJ2-1; clone_size: .; d_call: TRBD2; v_call: TRBV13; cdr3_nt: TGTGCCAGCAGGCGGCGGGAGGGCCATTCCTACAATGAGCAGTTCTTC; cdr3_aa: CASRRREGHSYNEQFF
j_call: TRBJ2-5; clone_size: .; d_call: .; v_call: TRBV9; cdr3_nt: TGTGCCAGCAGCGACCGACGGGGGACCCAGTACTTC; cdr3_aa: CASSDRRGTQYF
j_call: TRBJ2-5; clone_size: .; d_call: .; v_call: TRBV6-5; cdr3_nt: TGTGCCAGCAGTTCCCTCAGGGCTAGCCGCGAAGAGACCCAGTACTTC; cdr3_aa: CASSSLRASREETQYF
j_call: TRBJ1-5; clone_size: .; d_call: .; v_call: TRBV5-1; cdr3_nt: TGCGCCAGCAGCTTGGGGCCAGTTAATAGCAATCAGCCCCAGCATTTT; cdr3_aa: CASSLGPVNSNQPQHF
j_call: TRBJ2-5; clone_size: .; d_call: .; v_call: TRBV5-1; cdr3_nt: TGCGCCAGCAACCGGCCGGCGGGTGGGGGGTACCAAGAGACCCAGTACTTC; cdr3_aa: CASNRPAGGGYQETQYF
j_call: TRBJ2-7; clone_size: .; d_call: TRBD2; v_call: TRBV4-3; cdr3_nt: TGCGCCAGCAGCCAAGATCCGGGGACTAGCGGGTCCTACGAGCAGTACTTC; cdr3_aa: CASSQDPGTSGSYEQYF
j_call: TRBJ2-7; clone_size: once; d_call: .; v_call: TRBV27; cdr3_nt: TGTGCCAGCAGCGCCTCGAGAACGTACTCCTACAAGCAGTACTTC; cdr3_aa: CASSASRTYSYKQYF
j_call: TRBJ1-1; clone_size: few; d_call: .; v_call: TRBV11-3; cdr3_nt: TGTGCCAGCAGTTTTGGGAACACTGAAGCTTTCTTT; cdr3_aa: CASSFGNTEAFF
j_call: TRBJ2-7; clone_size: .; d_call: TRBD2; v_call: TRBV27; cdr3_nt: TGTGCCAGCAGTTATGTACTAGCGGGAGGGCCCTACGAGCAGTACTTC; cdr3_aa: CASSYVLAGGPYEQYF
j_call: TRBJ2-1; clone_size: .; d_call: TRBD1; v_call: TRBV7-9; cdr3_nt: TGTGCCAGCAACTCTTTGCCAGGGGGCGAGAATTACAATGAGCAGTTCTTC; cdr3_aa: CASNSLPGGENYNEQFF
j_call: TRBJ1-2; clone_size: .; d_call: .; v_call: TRBV10-3; cdr3_nt: TGTGCCATCAGTGATCTTGGGAACCCTCTTGGCTACACCTTC; cdr3_aa: CAISDLGNPLGYTF
j_call: TRBJ2-1; clone_size: .; d_call: TRBD2; v_call: TRBV4-2; cdr3_nt: TGTGCCAGCAGCCAAACTACGCTAGCGGGAGGCTACAATGAGCAGTTCTTC; cdr3_aa: CASSQTTLAGGYNEQFF
j_call: TRBJ1-1; clone_size: .; d_call: .; v_call: TRBV5-1; cdr3_nt: TGCGCCAGCAGTTCCCTCTGGGGAATGAACACTGAAGCTTTCTTT; cdr3_aa: CASSSLWGMNTEAFF
j_call: TRBJ1-2; clone_size: .; d_call: TRBD1; v_call: TRBV4-1; cdr3_nt: TGCGCCAGCAGCCAAGGCGAGGGGGCGGGACGCGGCTATGGCTACACCTTC; cdr3_aa: CASSQGEGAGRGYGYTF
j_call: TRBJ1-1; clone_size: .; d_call: .; v_call: TRBV19; cdr3_nt: TGTGCCAGTAGCCACCGGTTGGCAGCCGGTGACACTGAAGCTTTCTTT; cdr3_aa: CASSHRLAAGDTEAFF